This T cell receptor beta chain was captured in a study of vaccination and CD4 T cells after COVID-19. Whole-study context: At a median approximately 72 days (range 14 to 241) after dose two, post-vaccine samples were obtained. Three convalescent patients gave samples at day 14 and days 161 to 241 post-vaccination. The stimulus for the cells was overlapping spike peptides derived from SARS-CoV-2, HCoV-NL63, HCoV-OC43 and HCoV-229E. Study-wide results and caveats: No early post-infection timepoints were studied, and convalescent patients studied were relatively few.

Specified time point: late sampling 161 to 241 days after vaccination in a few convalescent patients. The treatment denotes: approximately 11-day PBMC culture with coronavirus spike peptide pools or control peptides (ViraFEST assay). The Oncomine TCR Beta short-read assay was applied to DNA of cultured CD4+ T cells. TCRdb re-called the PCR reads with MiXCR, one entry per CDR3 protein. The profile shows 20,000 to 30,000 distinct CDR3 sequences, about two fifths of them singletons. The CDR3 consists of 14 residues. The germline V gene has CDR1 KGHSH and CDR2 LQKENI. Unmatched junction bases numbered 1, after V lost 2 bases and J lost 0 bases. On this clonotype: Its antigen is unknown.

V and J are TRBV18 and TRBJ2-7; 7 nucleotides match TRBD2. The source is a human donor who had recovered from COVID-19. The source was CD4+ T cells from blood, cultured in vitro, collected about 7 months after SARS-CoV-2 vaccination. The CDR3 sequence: CASSPGGSSYEQYF. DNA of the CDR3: TGTGCCAGCTCACCAGGCGGGAGCTCCTACGAGCAGTACTTC. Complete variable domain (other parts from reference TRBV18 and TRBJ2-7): NAGVMQNPRHLVRRRGQEARLRCSPMKGHSHVYWYRQLPEEGLKFMVYLQKENIIDESGMPKERFSAEFPKEGPSILRIQQVVRGDSAAYFCASSPGGSSYEQYFGPGTRLTVT.